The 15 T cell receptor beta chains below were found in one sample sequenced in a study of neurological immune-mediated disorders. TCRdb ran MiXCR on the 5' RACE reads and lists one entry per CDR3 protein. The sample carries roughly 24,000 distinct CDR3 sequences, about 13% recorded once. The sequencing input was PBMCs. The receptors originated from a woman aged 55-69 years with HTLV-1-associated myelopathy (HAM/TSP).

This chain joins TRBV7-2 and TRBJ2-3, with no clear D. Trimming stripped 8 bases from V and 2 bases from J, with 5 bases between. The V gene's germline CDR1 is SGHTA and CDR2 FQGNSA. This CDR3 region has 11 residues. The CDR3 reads CASFDTDTQYF. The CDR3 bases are TGTGCCAGCTTTGACACAGATACGCAGTATTTT.

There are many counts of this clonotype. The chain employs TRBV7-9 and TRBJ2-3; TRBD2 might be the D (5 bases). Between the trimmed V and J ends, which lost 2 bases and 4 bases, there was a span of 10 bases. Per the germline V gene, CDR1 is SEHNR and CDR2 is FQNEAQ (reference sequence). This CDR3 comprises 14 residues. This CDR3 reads CASSLSTSSDTQYF. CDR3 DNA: TGTGCCAGCAGCTTATCCACTAGTTCAGATACGCAGTATTTT.

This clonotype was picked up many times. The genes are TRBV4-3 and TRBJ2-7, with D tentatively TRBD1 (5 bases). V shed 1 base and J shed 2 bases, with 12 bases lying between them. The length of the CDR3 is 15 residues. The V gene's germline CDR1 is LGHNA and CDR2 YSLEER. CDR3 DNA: TGCGCCAGCAGCCAAGGACCAGGGTCCGCCTACGAGCAGTACTTC. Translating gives CASSQGPGSAYEQYF.

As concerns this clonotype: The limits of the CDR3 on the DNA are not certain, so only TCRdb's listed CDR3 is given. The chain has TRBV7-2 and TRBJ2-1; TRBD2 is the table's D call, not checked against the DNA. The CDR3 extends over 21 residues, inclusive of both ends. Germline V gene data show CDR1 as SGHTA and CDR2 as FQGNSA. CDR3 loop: CASSFYICSARRRGGHNEQFF.

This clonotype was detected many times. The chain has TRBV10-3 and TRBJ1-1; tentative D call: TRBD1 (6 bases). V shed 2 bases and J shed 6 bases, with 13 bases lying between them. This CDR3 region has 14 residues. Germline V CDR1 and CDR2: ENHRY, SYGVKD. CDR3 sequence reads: CAISEGSGGAEAFF. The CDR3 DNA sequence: TGTGCCATCAGTGAGGGGTCGGGGGGCGCTGAAGCTTTCTTT.

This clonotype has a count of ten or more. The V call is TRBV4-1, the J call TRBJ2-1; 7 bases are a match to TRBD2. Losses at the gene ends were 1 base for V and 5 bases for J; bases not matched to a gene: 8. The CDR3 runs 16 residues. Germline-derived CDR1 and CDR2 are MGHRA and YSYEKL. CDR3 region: CASSQVGWEGDNEQFF. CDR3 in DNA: TGCGCCAGCAGCCAAGTCGGGTGGGAGGGCGACAATGAGCAGTTCTTC.

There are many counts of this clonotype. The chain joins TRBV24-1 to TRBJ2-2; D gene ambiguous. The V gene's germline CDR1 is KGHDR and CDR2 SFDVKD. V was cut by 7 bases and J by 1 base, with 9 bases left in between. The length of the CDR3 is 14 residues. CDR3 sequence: CATRGAGNTGELFF. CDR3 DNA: TGTGCCACCAGGGGCGCTGGGAACACCGGGGAGCTGTTTTTT.

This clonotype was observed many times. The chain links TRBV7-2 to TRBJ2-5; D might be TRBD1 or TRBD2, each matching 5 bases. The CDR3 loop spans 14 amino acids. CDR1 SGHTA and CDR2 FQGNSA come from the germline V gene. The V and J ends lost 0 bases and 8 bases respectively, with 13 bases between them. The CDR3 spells CASSLAGRGETQYF. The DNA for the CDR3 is TGTGCCAGCAGCTTAGCAGGTCGGGGCGAAACCCAGTACTTC.

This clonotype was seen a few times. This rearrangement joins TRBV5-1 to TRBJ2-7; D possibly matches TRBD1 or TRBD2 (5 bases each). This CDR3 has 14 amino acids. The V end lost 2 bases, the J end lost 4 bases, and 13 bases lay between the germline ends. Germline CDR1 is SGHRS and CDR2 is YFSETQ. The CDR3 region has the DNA TGCGCCAGCAGCTTAAACACGGGGCCATACGAGCAGTACTTC. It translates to CASSLNTGPYEQYF. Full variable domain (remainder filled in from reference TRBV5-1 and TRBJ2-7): KAGVTQTPRYLIKTRGQQVTLSCSPISGHRSVSWYQQTPGQGLQFLFEYFSETQRNKGNFPGRFSGRQFSNSRSEMNVSTLELGDSALYLCASSLNTGPYEQYFGPGTRLTVT.

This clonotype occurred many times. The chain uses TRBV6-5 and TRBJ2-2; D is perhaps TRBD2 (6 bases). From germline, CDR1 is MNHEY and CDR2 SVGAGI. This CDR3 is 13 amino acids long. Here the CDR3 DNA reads TGTGCAATCAGAGTTGGGGGGACCGGGGAGCTGTTTTTT. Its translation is CAIRVGGTGELFF.

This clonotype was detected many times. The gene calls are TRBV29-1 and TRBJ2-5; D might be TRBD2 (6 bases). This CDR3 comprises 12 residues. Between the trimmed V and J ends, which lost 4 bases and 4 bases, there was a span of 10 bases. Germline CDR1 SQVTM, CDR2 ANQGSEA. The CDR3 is CSVVRDGETQYF. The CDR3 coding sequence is TGCAGCGTTGTGCGGGATGGAGAGACCCAGTACTTC.

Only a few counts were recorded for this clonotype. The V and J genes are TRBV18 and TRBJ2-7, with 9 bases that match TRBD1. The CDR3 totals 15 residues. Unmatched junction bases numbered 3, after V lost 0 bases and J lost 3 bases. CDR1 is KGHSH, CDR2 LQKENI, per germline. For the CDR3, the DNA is TGTGCCAGCTCACCACCGGACAGGGGAGGCTACGAGCAGTACTTC. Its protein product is CASSPPDRGGYEQYF.

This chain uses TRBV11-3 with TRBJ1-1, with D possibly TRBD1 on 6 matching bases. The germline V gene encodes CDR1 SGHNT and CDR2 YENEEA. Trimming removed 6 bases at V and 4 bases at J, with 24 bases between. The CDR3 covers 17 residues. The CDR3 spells CASSWGAWLWVSTEAFF. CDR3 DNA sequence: TGTGCCAGCAGTTGGGGGGCATGGCTGTGGGTTAGCACTGAAGCTTTCTTT. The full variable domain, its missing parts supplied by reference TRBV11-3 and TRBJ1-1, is EAGVVQSPRYKIIEKKQPVAFWCNPISGHNTLYWYLQNLGQGPELLIRYENEEAVDDSQLPKDRFSAERLKGVDSTLKIQPAELGDSAVYLCASSWGAWLWVSTEAFFGQGTRLTVV.

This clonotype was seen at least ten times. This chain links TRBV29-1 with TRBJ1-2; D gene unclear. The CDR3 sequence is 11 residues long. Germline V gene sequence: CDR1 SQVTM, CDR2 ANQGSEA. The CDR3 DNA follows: TGCAGTACTGACGTAGGCTATGGCTACACCTTC. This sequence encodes CSTDVGYGYTF.

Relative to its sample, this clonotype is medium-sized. The CDR3 nucleotides are TGTGCCAGCAGTCGTAGACAGGGGGGCAATTCACCCCTCCACTTT. It translates to CASSRRQGGNSPLHF. The gene calls are TRBV12-3 or TRBV12-4 and TRBJ1-6; TRBD1 agrees at 9 bases. CDR3 size: 15 residues. J was trimmed by 7 bases and V by 5 bases; bases with no gene match: 6.